Listed here are 26 T cell receptor beta chains from one sample, sequenced in a study of T-cell reconstitution after alpha-beta-depleted transplantation in children. Preparation of the TCRbeta library involved a method that used unique molecular identifiers. A single record per CDR3 protein comes from TCRdb applying MiXCR to the PCR reads. The repertoire consists of about 900,000 distinct CDR3 sequences, with about 29% occurring once and the leading ten covering about 28%. Specimen: PBMCs, mostly from graft donor cells, collected 360 days after TCRalphabeta/CD19-depleted stem cell transplant. The origin of the receptors is a boy under two years old who had a stem cell transplant for SCID, so the T cells may come from the graft donor.

V gene TRBV4-3 combines with J gene TRBJ2-5; a weak D match, TRBD2 (6 bases). The V and J ends lost 0 bases and 0 bases respectively, with 17 bases between them. Germline-derived CDR1 and CDR2 are LGHNA and YSLEER. There are 18 residues in the CDR3. The CDR3 loop reads CASSQDWDSWGYQETQYF. CDR3 sequence (DNA): TGCGCCAGCAGCCAAGATTGGGACTCTTGGGGGTACCAAGAGACCCAGTACTTC.

The chain employs TRBV5-1 and TRBJ1-4; D unclear. This CDR3 region has 15 residues. V was trimmed by 0 bases and J by 0 bases, leaving 6 bases between them. The germline gives CDR1 SGHRS, CDR2 YFSETQ. Written as DNA, the CDR3 is TGCGCCAGCAGCTTGGCCTCGGCAACTAATGAAAAACTGTTTTTT. Encoded protein: CASSLASATNEKLFF.

This clonotype has only a few counts. DNA for the CDR3: TGCGCCAGCAGCGGCCGGACAGGGTCCAAAGGGGAGACCCAGTACTTC. Protein sequence: CASSGRTGSKGETQYF. The chain uses TRBV5-1 and TRBJ2-5; TRBD1 matches at 8 bases. This CDR3 is 16 amino acids long. The germline V gene has CDR1 SGHRS and CDR2 YFSETQ. V lost 4 bases and J lost 5; bases outside the gene matches: 13.

This clonotype was counted a few times. The chain has TRBV25-1 and TRBJ1-6; D might be TRBD1 (5 bases). CDR3 length: 15 amino acids. CDR1 MGHDK and CDR2 SYGVNS come from the germline V gene. V gave up 5 bases and J gave up 5 bases, with 13 bases separating them. Here the CDR3 reads CASSREGLNNSPLHF. The CDR3 DNA sequence: TGTGCCAGCAGTCGGGAGGGGCTGAATAATTCACCCCTCCACTTT.

This clonotype was recorded a few times. This chain connects TRBV29-1 to TRBJ2-1, with D uncertain. Germline CDR1 is SQVTM and CDR2 is ANQGSEA. The CDR3 sequence is 13 residues long. Between the trimmed V and J ends, which lost 2 bases and 1 base, there was a span of 6 bases. In nucleotides, the CDR3 is TGCAGCGTTGAAAGAGGATCCTACAATGAGCAGTTCTTC. Encoded protein: CSVERGSYNEQFF.

The chain joins TRBV10-3 to TRBJ2-7, with a weak D call TRBD1 (6 bases). The CDR3 contains 16 residues. Germline assignment: CDR1 ENHRY and CDR2 SYGVKD. V gave up 6 bases and J gave up 5 bases, with 23 bases separating them. The CDR3 DNA sequence: TGTGCCATCAGCGAAGTGGTGGGCAGGGGAAGGGACGAGCAGTACTTC. This encodes CAISEVVGRGRDEQYF.

This clonotype has a count of ten or more. V gene TRBV20-1 combines with J gene TRBJ2-7; D gene unclear. CDR3 length: 11 residues. CDR1 and CDR2 from the germline V gene are DFQATT and SNEGSKA (reference sequence). Trimming took off 3 bases at V and 7 bases at J, with 10 bases between the two ends. This CDR3 reads CSASPRREQYF. The CDR3 DNA reads TGCAGTGCTAGCCCCCGGAGAGAGCAGTACTTC.

This clonotype was seen ten or more times. The chain employs TRBV14 and TRBJ2-5; 10 bases fit TRBD1. Losses at the gene ends were 4 bases for V and 5 bases for J; bases not matched to a gene: 10. Germline V lookup: CDR1 SGHDN, CDR2 FVKESK. The CDR3 extends over 16 amino acids. The CDR3 coding sequence is TGTGCCAGCAGCCCAGGGGAGACAGGGGGCACGGAGACCCAGTACTTC. Protein product: CASSPGETGGTETQYF.

This clonotype was counted at least ten times. The V gene is TRBV18, the J gene TRBJ2-5; no clear D gene. CDR1 KGHSH and CDR2 LQKENI come from the germline V gene. The V end was cut by 1 base, the J end by 4 bases, with 7 bases between. The CDR3 totals 13 residues. DNA of the CDR3: TGTGCCAGCTCACCACTGGGCCGAGAGACCCAGTACTTC. This gives the protein CASSPLGRETQYF.

This clonotype was counted only a few times. The chain employs TRBV29-1 and TRBJ1-4; TRBD1 might be the D (5 bases). The CDR3 has 10 amino acids. V lost 6 bases, J lost 12 bases, and 11 bases lay in between. In germline, CDR1 is SQVTM, CDR2 ANQGSEA. In nucleotides, the CDR3 is TGCAGCGTCAGGGAGGAGGAACTGTTTTTT. Encoded protein: CSVREEELFF. Based on the CDR3 plus reference TRBV29-1 and TRBJ1-4, the full variable domain is SAVISQKPSRDICQRGTSLTIQCQVDSQVTMMFWYRQQPGQSLTLIATANQGSEATYESGFVIDKFPISRPNLTFSTLTVSNMSPEDSSIYLCSVREEELFFGSGTQLSVL.

This clonotype was counted a few times. The chain combines TRBV3-1 with TRBJ2-1; tentatively, D is TRBD2 (5 bases). Germline loops: CDR1 LGHDT, CDR2 YNNKEL (reference sequence). The CDR3 consists of 14 residues. V was clipped by 0 bases and J by 9 bases, with 12 bases between them. CDR3 loop: CASSQEGGTGEQFF. Written as DNA, the CDR3 is TGTGCCAGCAGCCAAGAAGGAGGTACTGGTGAGCAGTTCTTC.

This clonotype turned up a few times. V and J are TRBV5-5 and TRBJ2-1; D is possibly TRBD1 (5 bases). V was cut by 1 base and J by 5 bases, with 13 bases left in between. The germline CDR1 and CDR2 sequences are SGHKS and YYEKEE (reference sequence). There are 15 residues in the CDR3. The CDR3 region has the DNA TGTGCCAGCAGCTTGATTCCAGGGTTACACAATGAGCAGTTCTTC. It translates to CASSLIPGLHNEQFF.

This sequence joins TRBV25-1 and TRBJ2-1; no definite D call. The CDR3 is made up of 14 amino acids. Germline loops: CDR1 MGHDK, CDR2 SYGVNS. The ends were cut back, 10 bases at V and 1 base at J, with 14 bases in the middle. The CDR3 is CATALRVSYNEQFF. CDR3 sequence (DNA): TGTGCCACCGCCCTTAGGGTGTCCTACAATGAGCAGTTCTTC.

This clonotype was seen more than once but under ten times. The rearrangement links TRBV5-1 to TRBJ1-5, with D perhaps TRBD1 (5 bases). Looked up from germline, CDR1 is SGHRS and CDR2 is YFSETQ. CDR3 length: 14 amino acids. V lost 0 bases and J 7 bases, leaving 11 bases between the germline ends. The CDR3 nucleotides read TGCGCCAGCAGCTTGGGGGGGTCGCAACAGCCCCAGCATTTT. It translates to CASSLGGSQQPQHF.

This clonotype occurred a few times. This chain connects TRBV28 to TRBJ2-5; D is possibly TRBD1 (6 bases). CDR3 length equals 16 residues. Between the trimmed V and J ends, which lost 7 bases and 5 bases, there was a span of 23 bases. Germline lookup yields CDR1 MDHEN and CDR2 SYDVKM. The CDR3 DNA is TGTGCCAGCATCACTCGGGGCAGGTCCCAGGGGGAGACCCAGTACTTC. Its translation is CASITRGRSQGETQYF.

This clonotype showed up many times. The rearrangement links TRBV12-3 or TRBV12-4 to TRBJ2-1; 9 positions agree with TRBD1. The CDR3 is 14 amino acids. V lost 6 bases and J lost 4; bases outside the gene matches: 4. The CDR3 DNA is TGTGCCAGCAGCCCTGGACAGGGGTACAATGAGCAGTTCTTC. This translates into CASSPGQGYNEQFF.

This clonotype was recorded a few times. The chain is built from TRBV12-3 or TRBV12-4 and TRBJ2-5, with TRBD2 as a possible D gene (6 bases). The CDR3 totals 13 residues. Trimming took off 8 bases at V and 0 bases at J, with 10 bases between the two ends. The CDR3 is CASRAGHQETQYF. CDR3 sequence (DNA): TGTGCCAGCCGAGCGGGCCACCAAGAGACCCAGTACTTC.

There are a few counts of this clonotype. The rearrangement uses TRBV6-1 and TRBJ2-1; a weak D match, TRBD2 (6 bases). From germline, CDR1 is MNHNS and CDR2 SASEGT. The CDR3 is 13 amino acids. V was pared by 7 bases and J by 9 bases, with 16 bases between. CDR3 protein: CASKRGLVGEQFF. The CDR3 nucleotides are TGTGCCAGCAAAAGGGGACTCGTCGGTGAGCAGTTCTTC.

This clonotype was counted between two and nine times. The genes are TRBV28 and TRBJ2-5; D call uncertain. Germline V gives CDR1 MDHEN, CDR2 SYDVKM. V was trimmed by 2 bases and J by 2 bases, leaving 9 bases between them. The CDR3 spans 14 residues. CDR3 sequence (DNA): TGTGCCAGCAGTTTAGATTACAATCAAGAGACCCAGTACTTC. Protein sequence: CASSLDYNQETQYF.

This clonotype was detected a few times. This rearrangement joins TRBV20-1 to TRBJ2-7, with D possibly being TRBD2 (6 bases). V shed 5 bases and J shed 5 bases, with 10 bases lying between them. CDR3 length: 11 amino acids. Germline values: CDR1 DFQATT, CDR2 SNEGSKA (reference sequence). The CDR3 bases are TGCAGTGCTCACTGGGAGGACGAGCAGTACTTC. Residues: CSAHWEDEQYF.

V gene TRBV7-7 combines with J gene TRBJ2-7; TRBD1 matches at 8 bases. This CDR3 comprises 16 residues. V lost 4 bases to trimming and J lost 0 bases; unmatched junction nucleotides: 8. Per the germline V gene, CDR1 is SSHAT and CDR2 is FNYEAQ (reference sequence). The CDR3 here is CASSYPRTGSSYEQYF. CDR3 sequence (DNA): TGTGCCAGCAGCTACCCCCGGACAGGGAGCTCCTACGAGCAGTACTTC. Full variable domain (outside the CDR3, taken from reference TRBV7-7 and TRBJ2-7): GAGVSQSPRYKVTKRGQDVTLRCDPISSHATLYWYQQALGQGPEFLTYFNYEAQPDKSGLPSDRFSAERPEGSISTLTIQRTEQRDSAMYRCASSYPRTGSSYEQYFGPGTRLTVT.

The chain has TRBV29-1 and TRBJ1-1, with a tentative D call TRBD1 (5 bases). CDR1 is SQVTM and CDR2 is ANQGSEA in the germline V gene. V lost 5 bases and J lost 3, with 19 bases in between. There are 15 residues in the CDR3. Written as DNA, the CDR3 is TGCAGCGTTCATCACGCCCGAAAAGGGGACACTGAAGCTTTCTTT. Its translation is CSVHHARKGDTEAFF.

The table lists this clonotype with many counts. One end of the junction fails to match germline, which may point to a read error. This sequence joins TRBV5-1 and TRBJ1-1, with TRBD1 as a possible D gene (5 bases). CDR1 is SGHRS and CDR2 is YFSETQ in the germline V gene. The CDR3 loop spans 15 amino acids. The chain's CDR3 is CASSLVGGVNTEAFF. Written as DNA, the CDR3 is TGTGCCAGCAGCTTAGTCGGGGGAGTGAACACTGAAGCTTTCTTT.

This clonotype has more than one count but fewer than ten. This chain connects TRBV11-1 to TRBJ2-1; D is unresolved. The germline V and J ends were trimmed by 5 bases and 2 bases, with 16 bases remaining between them. Germline V gene sequence: CDR1 SGHAT, CDR2 FQDESV (reference sequence). This CDR3 is 16 amino acids long. The chain's CDR3 is CASSRGFDLTYNEQFF. CDR3 DNA: TGTGCCAGCAGCCGAGGTTTTGACTTGACCTACAATGAGCAGTTCTTC.

The rearrangement joins TRBV13 to TRBJ2-1; a weak D match, TRBD2 (6 bases). V lost 4 bases and J 0 bases, leaving 13 bases between the germline ends. From germline, CDR1 is PRHDT and CDR2 FYEKMQ (reference sequence). This CDR3 has 16 residues. The CDR3 is CASSSSGGYSYNEQFF. The CDR3 nucleotides read TGTGCCAGCAGCTCTTCCGGGGGTTACTCCTACAATGAGCAGTTCTTC.

In this sample, this clonotype turned up once. The V call is TRBV25-1, the J call TRBJ2-5; 7 bases align to TRBD2. Germline lookup yields CDR1 MGHDK and CDR2 SYGVNS. The CDR3 length is 16 residues. Trimming took 2 bases from V and 3 from J; bases not matched to a gene: 9. CDR3 residues: CASSEPRGSGKETQYF. CDR3 coding DNA: TGTGCCAGCAGTGAACCGCGGGGGAGTGGGAAAGAGACCCAGTACTTC.